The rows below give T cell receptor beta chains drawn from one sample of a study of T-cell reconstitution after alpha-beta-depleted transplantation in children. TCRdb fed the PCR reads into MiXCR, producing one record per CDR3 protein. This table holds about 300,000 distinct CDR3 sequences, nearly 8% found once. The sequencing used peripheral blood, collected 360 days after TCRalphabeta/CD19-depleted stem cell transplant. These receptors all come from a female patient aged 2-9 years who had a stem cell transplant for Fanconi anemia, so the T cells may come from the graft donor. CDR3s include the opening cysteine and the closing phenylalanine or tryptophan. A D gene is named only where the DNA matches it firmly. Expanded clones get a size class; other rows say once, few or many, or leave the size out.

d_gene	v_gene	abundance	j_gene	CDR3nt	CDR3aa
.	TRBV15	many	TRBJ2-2	TGTGCCACCAGCAGAGCAGGGGTACACACCGGGGAGCTGTTTTTT	CATSRAGVHTGELFF
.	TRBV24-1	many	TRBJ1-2	TGTGCCACCAGTGATTTGCGGCAGACCGGCTACACCTTC	CATSDLRQTGYTF
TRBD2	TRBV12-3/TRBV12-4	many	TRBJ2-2	TGTGCCAGCAGGCCTACTAGCGGTTACACCGGGGAGCTGTTTTTT	CASRPTSGYTGELFF
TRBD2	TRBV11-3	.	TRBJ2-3	TGTGCCAGCAGCTACCGGGCTAGCGGGGGCACAGATACGCAGTATTTT	CASSYRASGGTDTQYF
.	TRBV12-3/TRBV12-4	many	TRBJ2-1	TGTGCCAGCAGTTTCAGATTAGCCCCCACCAATGAGCAGTTCTTC	CASSFRLAPTNEQFF
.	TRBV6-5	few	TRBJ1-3	TGTGCCAGCAGTTACGCTCTCAGGGCTGGAAACACCATATATTTT	CASSYALRAGNTIYF
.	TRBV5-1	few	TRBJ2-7	TGCGCCAGCACCGTTTCTGCCGAGTCCAGCTCCTACGAGCAGTACTTC	CASTVSAESSSYEQYF
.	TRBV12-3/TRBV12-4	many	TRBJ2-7	TGTGCCAGCAGTCAAAACAGATACCTCTACGAGCAGTACTTC	CASSQNRYLYEQYF
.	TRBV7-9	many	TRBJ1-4	TGTGCCAGCAGCTTGGGGACAATCGTTAATGAAAAACTGTTTTTT	CASSLGTIVNEKLFF
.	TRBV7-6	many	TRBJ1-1	TGTGCCAGCAGCTCGGGACGGCAAGCTTTCTTT	CASSSGRQAFF
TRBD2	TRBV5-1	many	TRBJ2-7	TGCGCCAGCAGCTCTAGCGGGGGGGCCTACGAGCAGTACTTC	CASSSSGGAYEQYF
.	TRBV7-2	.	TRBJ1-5	TGTGCCAGCAGCACCCCCGGTAAAGGCCCTTCTGAGGCCCAGCATTTT	CASSTPGKGPSEAQHF
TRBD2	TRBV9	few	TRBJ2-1	TGTGCCAGCAGCGTAGCTAGCGGGGGGCTATACAATGAGCAGTTCTTC	CASSVASGGLYNEQFF
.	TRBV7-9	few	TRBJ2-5	TGTGCCAGCAGCCTAGGACGACAAGCCGCATCGGAGACCCAGTACTTC	CASSLGRQAASETQYF
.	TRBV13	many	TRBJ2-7	TGTGCCAGCAGCTTAGTGGGGAACGAGCAGTACTTC	CASSLVGNEQYF
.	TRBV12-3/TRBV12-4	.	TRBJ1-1	TGTGCCAGCAGTTTAGAAGGGAGGCGGTTGAACACTGAAGCTTTCTTT	CASSLEGRRLNTEAFF
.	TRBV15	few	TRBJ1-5	TGTGCCACCAGCAGAGACAGGGCACAGCCCCAGCATTTT	CATSRDRAQPQHF
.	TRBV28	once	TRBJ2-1	TGTGCCAGCTTCCTGGTCGGGAGCTCCTACAATGAGCAGTTCTTC	CASFLVGSSYNEQFF
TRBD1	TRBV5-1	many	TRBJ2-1	TGCGCCAGCAGGAACTCCGGGACAGGGATAAATGAGCAGTTCTTC	CASRNSGTGINEQFF
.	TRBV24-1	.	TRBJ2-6	TGTGCCACCAGTGATGCGCCTGGGGGCGCAGGGGCCAACGTCCTGACTTTC	CATSDAPGGAGANVLTF
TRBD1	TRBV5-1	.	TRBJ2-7	TGCGCCAGCAGCCAGGGGACAGGGGGCCAAGAGCAGTACTTC	CASSQGTGGQEQYF
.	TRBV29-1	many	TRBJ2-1	TGCAGCGTTTCCCGCCAGAGCTCCTACAATGAGCAGTTCTTC	CSVSRQSSYNEQFF
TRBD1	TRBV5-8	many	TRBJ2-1	TGTGCCAGCAGCCGTTTTCCGGGACAGGGGGCGGAAAATGAGCAGTTCTTC	CASSRFPGQGAENEQFF
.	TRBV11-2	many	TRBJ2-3	TGTGCCAGCAGCCTAAGCACAGACCTAGATACGCAGTATTTT	CASSLSTDLDTQYF
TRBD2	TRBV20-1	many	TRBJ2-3	TGCAGTGCTAGAGATCCTCAGCGGGGTTCAGATACGCAGTATTTT	CSARDPQRGSDTQYF
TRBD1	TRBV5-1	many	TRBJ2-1	TGCGCCAGCAGCCCCACCATACAGACAGGGGGTATTCACAATGAGCAGTTCTTC	CASSPTIQTGGIHNEQFF
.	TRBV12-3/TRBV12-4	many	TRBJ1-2	TGTGCCAGCAGTTTTACGGGAGTCAATGGCTACACCTTC	CASSFTGVNGYTF
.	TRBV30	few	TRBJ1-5	TGTGCCTGGAGTCGGTATCAGCCCCAGCATTTT	CAWSRYQPQHF
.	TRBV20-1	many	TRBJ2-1	TGCAGTGCGACCTTACGCGGGGATGGTGAGCAGTTCTTC	CSATLRGDGEQFF
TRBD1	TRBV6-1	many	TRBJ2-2	TGTGCCAGCAATCAGGACAGGGGGTCGGGGGAGCTGTTTTTT	CASNQDRGSGELFF
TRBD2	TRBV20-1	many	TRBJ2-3	TGCAGTGCTAAAAAGCGGGGCACTAGCACAGATACGCAGTATTTT	CSAKKRGTSTDTQYF
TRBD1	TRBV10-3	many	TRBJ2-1	TGTGCCATCAGCCCCGACAGGGTTTACAATGAGCAGTTCTTC	CAISPDRVYNEQFF
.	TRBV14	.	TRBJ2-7	TGTGCCAGCAGCCATTCACTGAGGGCTTTCCTTGGCGAGCAGTACTTC	CASSHSLRAFLGEQYF
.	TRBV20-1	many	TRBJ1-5	TGCAGTGCGGGGGGCAAGGGCAATCAGCCCCAGCATTTT	CSAGGKGNQPQHF
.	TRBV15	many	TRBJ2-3	TGTGCCACCAGCAGATCGCGGGGGCTCACTACTAGCACAGATACGCAGTATTTT	CATSRSRGLTTSTDTQYF
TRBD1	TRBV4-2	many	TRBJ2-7	TGTGCCAGCAGCCAAGCTATGATTGTGACAGGGGATTACGAGCAGTACTTC	CASSQAMIVTGDYEQYF
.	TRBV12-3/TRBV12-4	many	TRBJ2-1	TGTGCCAGCAAACTAGGCGCGGACAATGAGCAGTTCTTC	CASKLGADNEQFF
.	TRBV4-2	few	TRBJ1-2	TGTGCCAGCAGCCAAGATGCCAGGATAGCTAACTATGGCTACACCTTC	CASSQDARIANYGYTF
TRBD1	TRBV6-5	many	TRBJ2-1	TGTGCCAGCAGTTACAACAGGGGGTCCTACAATGAGCAGTTCTTC	CASSYNRGSYNEQFF
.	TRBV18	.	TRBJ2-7	TGTGCCAGCTCATCGGCCGGGACTCTCCTATACGAGCAGTACTTC	CASSSAGTLLYEQYF
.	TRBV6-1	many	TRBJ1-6	TGTGCCAGCAGTCCCCGGGAAGTAATTTCACCCCTCCACTTT	CASSPREVISPLHF
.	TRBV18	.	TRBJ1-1	TGTGCCAGCTCACCAGCGTTGGAAGGGTGGGACACTGAAGCTTTCTTT	CASSPALEGWDTEAFF
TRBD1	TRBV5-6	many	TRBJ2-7	TGTGCCAGCAGCTCTTACAGGGGGATGGTCTACGAGCAGTACTTC	CASSSYRGMVYEQYF
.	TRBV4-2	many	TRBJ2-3	TGTGCCAGCAGCCAAGAGCTCACAGATACGCAGTATTTT	CASSQELTDTQYF